This TCR beta chain was profiled in a study of control samples from healthy donors and cancer patients. Generated by immunoSEQ multiplex PCR, the TCRdb table keeps only in-frame clones and is missing some. The sample holds about 160,000 clones, about 94% seen once. The V gene's germline CDR1 is SGDLS and CDR2 YYNGEE. Trimming removed 4 bases from V and 6 bases from J, with 19 bases in between. The CDR3 is 15 amino acids. The sample consisted of blood. This receptor was identified in a woman aged 35 to 49 in good health. The rearrangement links TRBV9 to TRBJ2-5, with D perhaps given as TRBD1 or TRBD2 (5 bases each). CDR3 DNA: TGTGCCAGCAGCTCCGGGACCCCTTCTTGGAAGACCCAGTACTTC. Its translation: CASSSGTPSWKTQYF.